This TCR beta chain originates from a study of human T cells and chemical hapten exposure. Findings of the study overall: All donors were alopecia patients, so their immunity may differ from that of healthy people. Sensitizing to DPC left TCRs with a frequency above 1 in 1000 unaltered.

A single record per CDR3 protein comes from TCRdb applying MiXCR to the RACE reads. The repertoire holds about 71,000 distinct CDR3 sequences, with more than 8% as singletons. V trimming: 0 bases; J trimming: 6 bases; junction bases outside the gene matches: 4. CDR1 and CDR2 (germline): SGHRS, YFSETQ. The CDR3 spans 14 residues. This clonotype was observed at least ten times. Its antigen remains unknown. As to time point: patch test 1, 2 weeks after DPC sensitization. Treatment denoted: therapeutic diphenylcyclopropenone sensitization with weekly scalp DPC. The V call is TRBV5-1, the J call TRBJ2-7, with 9 bases lining up with TRBD1. The TCR originated in a woman between 40 and 50 years old with alopecia areata. Some clones in this sample may be carry-over from other donors' samples. The sequencing used whole blood, collected in connection with sensitization to the hapten diphenylcyclopropenone (DPC). The CDR3 coding sequence is TGCGCCAGCAGCTTGGAAGGGACAGGGCGCGAGCAGTACTTC. This translates into CASSLEGTGREQYF.